This T cell receptor (beta chain) appears in the sequencing data of a study of blood T cells in healthy people across ages. This clonotype was observed a handful of times. What it binds is not known. Study-wide results and caveats: Donor CMV status, an unknown factor, possibly confounded changes in expanded clonotypes.

Through a sample-barcoded 5' primer and a J-beta primer mix, a second PCR was run for 7 to 11 cycles. MiXCR, run by TCRdb on the 5' RACE reads, gives a single entry per CDR3 protein. This sample carries roughly 900,000 distinct CDR3 sequences, under 30% of them seen once, and the ten largest clones take 17%. This CDR3 is built from 15 residues. Trimming stripped 4 bases from V and 2 bases from J, with 14 bases between. The germline gives CDR1 SGHNT, CDR2 YENEEA. The material sequenced was blood. The sequence was obtained from an elderly woman in good health. The chain recombines TRBV11-3 with TRBJ1-2, with a possible D match to TRBD1 (6 bases). The CDR3 bases are TGTGCCAGCAGCTCCGGACAGTCAGGGAACTATGGCTACACCTTC. Amino acid sequence: CASSSGQSGNYGYTF.